These T cell receptor beta chains were read from a single sample in a study of blood T cell repertoires in COVID-19. The table came from immunoSEQ multiplex PCR; TCRdb's copy has only in-frame clones and leaves some out. The sample has roughly 150,000 clones; 80% to 90% are singletons. Sequencing used peripheral blood. The receptors originated from a woman of 80 years or more with COVID-19, enrolled during active disease. The CDR3 runs from the conserved cysteine through the conserved F or W. The D gene is left open where the match is weak. Rows give clone size only sometimes, using once, few, many, or a class for an expanded clone.

11 | TRBJ2-2 | . | TRBV6-5 | . | CGGLNTGELFF | TGTGGGGGGCTGAACACCGGGGAGCTGTTTTTT
16 | TRBJ2-5 | . | TRBV5-1 | TRBD2 | CASSLVGASGSETQYF | TGCGCCAGCAGCTTGGTGGGAGCTAGCGGGAGCGAGACCCAGTACTTC
13 | TRBJ1-1 | . | TRBV2 | TRBD1 | CASRGDRDTEAFF | TGTGCCAGCAGGGGGGACAGGGATACTGAAGCTTTCTTT
15 | TRBJ2-2 | . | TRBV11-2 | . | CASSRGQMNTGELFF | TGTGCCAGCAGCAGAGGACAAATGAACACCGGGGAGCTGTTTTTT
14 | TRBJ2-1 | few | TRBV10-3 | TRBD2 | CAIKTSGSYNEQFF | TGTGCCATCAAGACTAGCGGGAGCTACAATGAGCAGTTCTTC
15 | TRBJ2-7 | . | TRBV7-2 | . | CASSVSPGAAYEQYF | TGTGCCAGCAGCGTGTCTCCGGGAGCAGCCTACGAGCAGTACTTC
12 | TRBJ2-1 | . | TRBV19 | . | CASGHRYNEQFF | TGTGCCAGTGGACACAGGTACAATGAGCAGTTCTTC
15 | TRBJ1-5 | . | TRBV5-5 | . | CASSLSQGYNQPQHF | TGTGCCAGCAGCTTGAGCCAGGGGTACAATCAGCCCCAGCATTTT
13 | TRBJ1-1 | . | TRBV10-3 | . | CAITREGDTEAFF | TGTGCCATCACCCGAGAGGGGGACACTGAAGCTTTCTTT
14 | TRBJ2-1 | . | TRBV27 | TRBD2 | CASSSWTSGNEQFF | TGTGCCAGCAGTTCCTGGACTAGCGGAAATGAGCAGTTCTTC
15 | TRBJ1-6 | . | TRBV10-3 | . | CAISDRGADNSPLHF | TGTGCCATCAGTGATCGGGGGGCTGATAATTCACCCCTCCACTTT
15 | TRBJ1-1 | . | TRBV6-5 | TRBD1 | CASTIVGTGGTEAFF | TGTGCCAGCACCATAGTGGGAACAGGGGGCACTGAAGCTTTCTTT
14 | TRBJ1-1 | . | TRBV19 | . | CASRRWALNTEAFF | TGTGCCAGTAGGAGATGGGCTCTGAACACTGAAGCTTTCTTT
14 | TRBJ1-1 | few | TRBV28 | . | CASSLSTGPRSAFF | TGTGCCAGCAGTTTATCTACAGGCCCACGTTCAGCTTTCTTT
14 | TRBJ2-7 | . | TRBV9 | . | CASSPGSFSYEQYF | TGTGCCAGCAGCCCGGGGAGTTTTTCCTACGAGCAGTACTTC
14 | TRBJ1-1 | . | TRBV27 | . | CASTPPGTRVAAFF | TGTGCCAGCACCCCGCCCGGGACACGGGTGGCAGCTTTCTTT
13 | TRBJ1-2 | . | TRBV18 | TRBD1 | CASSPDRDYGYTF | TGTGCCAGCTCTCCAGACAGGGATTATGGCTACACCTTC
15 | TRBJ1-1 | few | TRBV9 | . | CASSVEFQGFPEAFF | TGTGCCAGCAGCGTAGAGTTCCAGGGTTTCCCTGAAGCTTTCTTT
15 | TRBJ2-1 | once | TRBV18 | TRBD2 | CASSPNGRGVNEQFF | TGTGCCAGCTCACCAAACGGGAGGGGAGTAAATGAGCAGTTCTTC
16 | TRBJ2-3 | . | TRBV12-5 | . | CASAGGRGESTDTQYF | TGTGCTAGTGCTGGGGGCAGGGGGGAAAGCACAGATACGCAGTATTTT
16 | TRBJ1-3 | . | TRBV3-1/TRBV3-2 | . | CARPGNGGLSGNTIYF | TGTGCCAGACCGGGTAATGGAGGGCTCTCTGGAAACACCATATATTTT
21 | TRBJ2-3 | . | TRBV18 | TRBD2 | CASSHGGGLAGKYSSTDTQYF | TGTGCCAGCTCACACGGAGGAGGACTAGCGGGCAAATACTCTAGCACAGATACGCAGTATTTT
14 | TRBJ2-1 | . | TRBV2 | TRBD2 | CASNGGRGRNEQFF | TGTGCCAGCAACGGCGGGAGGGGCCGCAATGAGCAGTTCTTC
13 | TRBJ1-2 | . | TRBV10-3 | . | CAISESQPRGYTF | TGTGCCATCAGTGAGTCCCAGCCGCGGGGCTACACCTTC
13 | TRBJ1-2 | few | TRBV5-1 | . | CASTTQGLGGYTF | TGCGCCAGCACAACGCAGGGGTTGGGAGGCTACACCTTC
19 | TRBJ2-3 | few | TRBV7-2 | . | CASTLYKTPPRGLTDTQYF | TGTGCCAGCACCTTGTATAAGACGCCTCCGCGGGGGCTCACAGATACGCAGTATTTT
16 | TRBJ1-4 | . | TRBV3-1/TRBV3-2 | . | CASSQDHSETNEKLFF | TGTGCCAGCAGCCAAGACCACAGTGAAACTAATGAAAAACTGTTTTTT
15 | TRBJ2-7 | few | TRBV6-5 | TRBD2 | CASSLTGLAAYEQYF | TGTGCCAGCAGTTTGACTGGACTAGCGGCCTACGAGCAGTACTTC
15 | TRBJ1-5 | . | TRBV12-1 | . | CASSYAGQGIQPQHF | TGTGCCAGCAGCTACGCCGGACAGGGGATCCAGCCCCAGCATTTT
16 | TRBJ1-4 | . | TRBV5-8 | TRBD1 | CASSGTYRGTNEKLFF | TGTGCCAGCAGCGGAACCTACAGGGGGACGAATGAAAAACTGTTTTTT
17 | TRBJ1-4 | . | TRBV9 | . | CASSPHTRGADSEKLFF | TGTGCCAGCAGCCCCCACACCCGCGGGGCCGATAGCGAAAAACTGTTTTTT
16 | TRBJ2-7 | . | TRBV28 | TRBD2 | CASSSPRGTTSYEQYF | TGTGCCAGCAGTTCCCCCCGCGGGACTACCTCCTACGAGCAGTACTTC
13 | TRBJ2-3 | . | TRBV10-3 | . | CAISAPSTDTQYF | TGTGCCATCAGTGCCCCTAGCACAGATACGCAGTATTTT
16 | TRBJ2-2 | . | TRBV9 | TRBD2 | CASSKSGTRNTGELFF | TGTGCCAGCAGTAAATCCGGGACTAGGAACACCGGGGAGCTGTTTTTT
13 | TRBJ1-2 | once | TRBV6-2/TRBV6-3 | TRBD1 | CASSSGQNYGYTF | TGTGCCAGCAGTTCGGGACAGAACTATGGCTACACCTTC
15 | TRBJ2-1 | . | TRBV5-1 | TRBD2 | CASSGGLAGAGEQFF | TGCGCCAGCAGCGGGGGACTAGCGGGAGCTGGTGAGCAGTTCTTC
16 | TRBJ1-2 | . | TRBV19 | TRBD1 | CASSIGPGQGNYGYTF | TGTGCCAGTAGTATAGGACCGGGACAGGGGAACTATGGCTACACCTTC
15 | TRBJ2-3 | once | TRBV10-3 | . | CAISEPPTRTDTQYF | TGTGCCATCAGTGAGCCTCCTACCCGCACAGATACGCAGTATTTT
17 | TRBJ2-1 | . | TRBV29-1 | . | CSVVGGGGGYSYNEQFF | TGCAGCGTTGTCGGTGGCGGGGGCGGATACTCCTACAATGAGCAGTTCTTC
17 | TRBJ2-5 | . | TRBV7-2 | TRBD2 | CASSSRTSGGAKETQYF | TGTGCCAGCAGCTCCCGGACTAGCGGGGGGGCGAAAGAGACCCAGTACTTC
14 | TRBJ2-5 | once | TRBV6-6 | . | CATGERRGGETQYF | TGTGCCACCGGGGAGCGGAGAGGAGGAGAGACCCAGTACTTC
16 | TRBJ2-5 | . | TRBV3-1/TRBV3-2 | . | CASSQELTRPHETQYF | TGTGCCAGCAGCCAAGAATTAACGCGGCCCCACGAGACCCAGTACTTC
15 | TRBJ2-1 | . | TRBV9 | TRBD2 | CASSVVGTTGNEQFF | TGTGCCAGCAGCGTAGTTGGGACTACAGGCAATGAGCAGTTCTTC
16 | TRBJ2-2 | few | TRBV10-3 | . | CAISGRPGLVTGELFF | TGTGCCATCAGTGGGAGGCCGGGACTCGTAACCGGGGAGCTGTTTTTT
14 | TRBJ1-5 | . | TRBV6-2/TRBV6-3 | . | CASSSPGMNQPQHF | TGTGCCAGCAGTTCGCCCGGGATGAATCAGCCCCAGCATTTT
14 | TRBJ1-5 | . | TRBV20-1 | . | CSASTRASNQPQHF | TGCAGTGCTAGTACCAGGGCGAGCAATCAGCCCCAGCATTTT
14 | TRBJ1-5 | once | TRBV18 | . | CASSPGSGDQPQHF | TGTGCCAGCTCACCAGGGTCGGGAGATCAGCCCCAGCATTTT
14 | TRBJ1-1 | . | TRBV7-9 | TRBD1 | CASSSPDRGRKAFF | TGTGCCAGCAGCTCTCCGGACAGGGGGCGTAAAGCTTTCTTT
14 | TRBJ1-5 | once | TRBV30 | . | CAWSAQRTNQPQHF | TGTGCCTGGAGTGCACAGCGGACCAATCAGCCCCAGCATTTT
12 | TRBJ2-1 | few | TRBV6-2/TRBV6-3 | . | CASSYPSDEQFF | TGTGCCAGCAGTTACCCTAGCGATGAGCAGTTCTTC
18 | TRBJ2-3 | . | TRBV18 | TRBD1 | CASSPLGSKGAATDTQYF | TGTGCCAGCTCACCTCTCGGCTCGAAGGGGGCAGCCACAGATACGCAGTATTTT
14 | TRBJ2-4 | . | TRBV2 | . | CASGVGTLKNIQYF | TGTGCCAGCGGGGTCGGGACACTCAAAAACATTCAGTACTTC
15 | TRBJ1-2 | . | TRBV7-9 | TRBD1 | CASRNTGEGDYGYTF | TGTGCCAGCAGAAATACAGGGGAAGGGGACTATGGCTACACCTTC
15 | TRBJ2-1 | . | TRBV9 | TRBD2 | CASSVVLAGYNEQFF | TGTGCCAGCAGCGTAGTTCTAGCGGGATACAATGAGCAGTTCTTC
16 | TRBJ1-3 | few | TRBV7-3 | TRBD1 | CASSSKGALSGNTIYF | TGTGCCAGCAGTTCGAAGGGGGCCCTCTCTGGAAACACCATATATTTT
14 | TRBJ2-2 | . | TRBV7-6 | TRBD2 | CASSLIAGAGELFF | TGTGCCAGCAGCTTAATAGCGGGGGCCGGGGAGCTGTTTTTT
12 | TRBJ2-7 | . | TRBV27 | . | CASSSFSYEQYF | TGTGCCAGCAGTTCGTTCTCCTACGAGCAGTACTTC